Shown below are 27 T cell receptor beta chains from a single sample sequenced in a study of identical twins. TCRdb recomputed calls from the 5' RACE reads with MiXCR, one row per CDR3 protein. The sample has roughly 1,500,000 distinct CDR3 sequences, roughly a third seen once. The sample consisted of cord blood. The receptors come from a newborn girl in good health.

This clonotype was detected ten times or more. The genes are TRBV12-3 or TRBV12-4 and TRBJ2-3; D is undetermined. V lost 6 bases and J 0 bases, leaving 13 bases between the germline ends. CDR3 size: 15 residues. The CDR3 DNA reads TGTGCCAGCAGCCCAATGACCCAGAGCACAGATACGCAGTATTTT. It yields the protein CASSPMTQSTDTQYF.

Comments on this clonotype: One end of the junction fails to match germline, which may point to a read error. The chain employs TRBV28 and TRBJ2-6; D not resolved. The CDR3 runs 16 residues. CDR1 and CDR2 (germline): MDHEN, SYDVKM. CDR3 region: CANSLSSISRANVLTF. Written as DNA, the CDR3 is TGTGCCAACAGTTTATCTTCGATCTCTAGGGCCAACGTCCTGACTTTC.

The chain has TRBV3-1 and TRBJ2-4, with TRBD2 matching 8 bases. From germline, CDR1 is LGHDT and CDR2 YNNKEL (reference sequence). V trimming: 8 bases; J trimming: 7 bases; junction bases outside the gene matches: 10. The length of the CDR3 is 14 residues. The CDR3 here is CASERSGGWNIQYF. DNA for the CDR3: TGTGCCAGCGAGAGGAGCGGGGGCTGGAACATTCAGTACTTC.

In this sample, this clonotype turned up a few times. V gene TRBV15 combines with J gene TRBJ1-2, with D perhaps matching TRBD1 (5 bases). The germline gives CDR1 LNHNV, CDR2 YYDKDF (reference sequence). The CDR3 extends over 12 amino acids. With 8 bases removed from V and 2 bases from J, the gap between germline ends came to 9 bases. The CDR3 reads CATGGRNYGYTF. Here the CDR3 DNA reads TGTGCCACCGGGGGACGGAACTATGGCTACACCTTC. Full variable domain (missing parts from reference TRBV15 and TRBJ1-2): DAMVIQNPRYQVTQFGKPVTLSCSQTLNHNVMYWYQQKSSQAPKLLFHYYDKDFNNEADTPDNFQSRRPNTSFCFLDIRSPGLGDTAMYLCATGGRNYGYTFGSGTRLTVV.

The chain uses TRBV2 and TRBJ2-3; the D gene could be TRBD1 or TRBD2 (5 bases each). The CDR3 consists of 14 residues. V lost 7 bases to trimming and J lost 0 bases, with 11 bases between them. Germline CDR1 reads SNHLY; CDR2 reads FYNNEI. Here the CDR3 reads CASKPGPSTDTQYF. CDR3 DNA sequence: TGTGCCAGCAAGCCGGGACCTAGCACAGATACGCAGTATTTT. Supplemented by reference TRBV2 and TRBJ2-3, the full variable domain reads EPEVTQTPSHQVTQMGQEVILRCVPISNHLYFYWYRQILGQKVEFLVSFYNNEISEKSEIFDDQFSVERPDGSNFTLKIRSTKLEDSAMYFCASKPGPSTDTQYFGPGTRLTVL.

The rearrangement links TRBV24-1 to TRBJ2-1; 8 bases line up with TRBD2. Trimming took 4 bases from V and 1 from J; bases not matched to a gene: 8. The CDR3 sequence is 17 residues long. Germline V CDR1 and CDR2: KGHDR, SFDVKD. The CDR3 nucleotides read TGTGCCACCAGTGACCGGACTGGCGGGGGGTCCTACAATGAGCAGTTCTTC. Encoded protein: CATSDRTGGGSYNEQFF.

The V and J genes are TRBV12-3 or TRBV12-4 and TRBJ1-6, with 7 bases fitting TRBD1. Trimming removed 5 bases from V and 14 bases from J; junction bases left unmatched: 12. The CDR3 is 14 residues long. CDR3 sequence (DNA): TGTGCCAGCAGTCCGGACAGGTTTTCCATCACCCTCCACTTT. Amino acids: CASSPDRFSITLHF.

CDR3 DNA sequence: TGTGCCAGCAGGGTTAACAGGGGACTACTGAAGAACACTGAAGCTTTCTTT. Its protein product is CASRVNRGLLKNTEAFF. The J gene is TRBJ1-1, the V gene TRBV7-8; 7 bases match TRBD1. The CDR3 covers 17 residues. V dropped 6 bases and J dropped 1; count of bases not matched to a gene: 14. Germline values: CDR1 SGHVS, CDR2 FQNEAQ.

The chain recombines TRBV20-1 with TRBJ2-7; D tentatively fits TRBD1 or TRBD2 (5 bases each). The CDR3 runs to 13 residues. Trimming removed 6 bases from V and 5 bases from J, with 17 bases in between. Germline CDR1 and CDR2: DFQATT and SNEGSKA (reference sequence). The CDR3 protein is CSARRFRDDEQYF. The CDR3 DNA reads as TGCAGTGCAAGAAGGTTTCGGGACGACGAGCAGTACTTC.

DNA of the CDR3: TGTGCCAGCAGCCAAGTCCCTAAAAGACGAACGGGGGCCAAAAACATTCAGTACTTC. Its translation is CASSQVPKRRTGAKNIQYF. The chain links TRBV4-2 to TRBJ2-4, with a weak D call TRBD2 (5 bases). The V gene's germline CDR1 is LGHNA and CDR2 YNFKEQ. V was pared by 1 base and J by 1 base, with 20 bases between. This CDR3 has 19 residues.

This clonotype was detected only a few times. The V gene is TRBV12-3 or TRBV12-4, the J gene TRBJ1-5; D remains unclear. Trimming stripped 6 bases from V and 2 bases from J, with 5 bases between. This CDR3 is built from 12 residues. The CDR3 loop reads CASRRRNQPQHF. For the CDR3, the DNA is TGTGCCAGCAGACGGCGCAATCAGCCCCAGCATTTT.

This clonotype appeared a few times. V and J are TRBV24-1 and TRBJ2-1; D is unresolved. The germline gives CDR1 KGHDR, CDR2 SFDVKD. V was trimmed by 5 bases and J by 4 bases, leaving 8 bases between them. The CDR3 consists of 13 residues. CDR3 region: CATSAVGYNEQFF. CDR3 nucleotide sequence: TGTGCCACCAGTGCGGTTGGTTACAATGAGCAGTTCTTC.

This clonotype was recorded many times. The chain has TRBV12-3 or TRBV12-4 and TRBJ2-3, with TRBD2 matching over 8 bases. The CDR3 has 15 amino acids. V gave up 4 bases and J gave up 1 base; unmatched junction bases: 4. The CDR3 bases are TGTGCCAGCAGTTCCCTAGCGGGCCGCACAGATACGCAGTATTTT. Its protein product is CASSSLAGRTDTQYF.

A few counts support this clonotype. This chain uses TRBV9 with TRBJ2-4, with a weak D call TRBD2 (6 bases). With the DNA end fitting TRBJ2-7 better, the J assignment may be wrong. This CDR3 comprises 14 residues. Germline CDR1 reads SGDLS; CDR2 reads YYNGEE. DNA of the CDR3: TGTGCCAGCAGCCCCAAAGCGGGCGGCTACGAGCAGTACTTC. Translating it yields CASSPKAGGYEQYF.

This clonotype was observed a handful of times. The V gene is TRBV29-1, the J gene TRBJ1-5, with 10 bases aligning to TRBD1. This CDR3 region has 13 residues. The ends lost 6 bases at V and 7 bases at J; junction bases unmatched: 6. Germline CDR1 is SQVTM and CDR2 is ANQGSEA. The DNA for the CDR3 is TGCAGCGTGGGGACAGGGGAAGAACAGCCCCAGCATTTT. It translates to CSVGTGEEQPQHF.

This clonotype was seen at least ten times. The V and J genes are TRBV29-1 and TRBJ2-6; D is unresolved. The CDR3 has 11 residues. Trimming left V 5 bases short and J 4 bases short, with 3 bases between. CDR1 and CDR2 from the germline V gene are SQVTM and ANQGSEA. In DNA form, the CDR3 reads TGCAGCGTTCGGGGGGCCAACGTCCTGACTTTC. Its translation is CSVRGANVLTF.

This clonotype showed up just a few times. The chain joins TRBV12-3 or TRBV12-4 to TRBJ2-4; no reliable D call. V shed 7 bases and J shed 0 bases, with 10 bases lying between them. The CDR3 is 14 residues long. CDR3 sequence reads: CASTPTLAKNIQYF. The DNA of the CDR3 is TGTGCCAGCACCCCGACTCTAGCCAAAAACATTCAGTACTTC.

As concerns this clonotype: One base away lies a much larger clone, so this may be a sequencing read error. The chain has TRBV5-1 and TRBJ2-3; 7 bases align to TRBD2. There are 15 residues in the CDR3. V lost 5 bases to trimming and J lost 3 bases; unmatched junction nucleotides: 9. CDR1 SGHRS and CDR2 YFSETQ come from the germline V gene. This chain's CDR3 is CASSFGVGRTDTQYF. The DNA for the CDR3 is TGCGCCAGCAGTTTTGGTGTCGGGAGGACAGATACGCAGTATTTT.

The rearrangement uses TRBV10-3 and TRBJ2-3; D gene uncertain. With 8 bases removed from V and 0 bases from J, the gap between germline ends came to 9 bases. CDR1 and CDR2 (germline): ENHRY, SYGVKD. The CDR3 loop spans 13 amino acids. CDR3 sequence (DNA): TGTGCCATCCGGGCCCTCAGCACAGATACGCAGTATTTT. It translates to CAIRALSTDTQYF.

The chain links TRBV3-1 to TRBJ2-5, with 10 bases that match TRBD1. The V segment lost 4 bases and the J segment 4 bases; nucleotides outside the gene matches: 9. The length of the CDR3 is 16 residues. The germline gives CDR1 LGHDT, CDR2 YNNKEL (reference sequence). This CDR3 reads CASSLRDRGPLETQYF. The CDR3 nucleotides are TGTGCCAGCAGCCTCCGGGACAGGGGACCTTTAGAGACCCAGTACTTC.

CDR3 nucleotides: TGCAGTGCTAGACGGGGGAACTACGAGCAGTACTTC. Its translation: CSARRGNYEQYF. The chain has TRBV20-1 and TRBJ2-7; D perhaps matches TRBD2 (6 bases). V lost 2 bases, J lost 3 bases, and 8 bases lay in between. Per the germline V gene, CDR1 is DFQATT and CDR2 is SNEGSKA (reference sequence). This CDR3 has 12 residues.

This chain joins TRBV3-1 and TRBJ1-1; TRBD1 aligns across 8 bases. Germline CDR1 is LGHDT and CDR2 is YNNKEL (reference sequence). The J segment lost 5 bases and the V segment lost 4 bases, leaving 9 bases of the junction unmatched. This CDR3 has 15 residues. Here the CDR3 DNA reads TGTGCCAGCAGCCCAGATAACAGGGGGGGGACTGAAGCTTTCTTT. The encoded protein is CASSPDNRGGTEAFF.

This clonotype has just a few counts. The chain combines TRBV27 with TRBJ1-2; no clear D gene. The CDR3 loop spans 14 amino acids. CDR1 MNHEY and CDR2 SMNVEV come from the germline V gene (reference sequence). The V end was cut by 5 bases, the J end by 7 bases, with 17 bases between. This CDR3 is CASSPRPPRVGYTF. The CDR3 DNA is TGTGCCAGCAGTCCCAGACCCCCCCGGGTTGGCTACACCTTC.

Here the CDR3 DNA reads TGTGCCAGCAGTTACTCGGGACAGGTGAACACTGAAGCTTTCTTT. Translating it yields CASSYSGQVNTEAFF. J is TRBJ1-1 and V is TRBV6-6; TRBD1 matches 8 bases. This CDR3 spans 15 amino acids. The germline V gene encodes CDR1 MNHNY and CDR2 SVGAGI (reference sequence). The V and J ends lost 0 bases and 0 bases, in that order; junction bases with no gene match: 0.

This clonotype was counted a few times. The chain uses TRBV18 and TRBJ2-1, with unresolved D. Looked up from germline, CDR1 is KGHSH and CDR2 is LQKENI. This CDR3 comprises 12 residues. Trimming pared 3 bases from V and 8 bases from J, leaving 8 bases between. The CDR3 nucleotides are TGTGCCAGCTCACCTCTAGAGTATGAGCAGTTCTTC. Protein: CASSPLEYEQFF.

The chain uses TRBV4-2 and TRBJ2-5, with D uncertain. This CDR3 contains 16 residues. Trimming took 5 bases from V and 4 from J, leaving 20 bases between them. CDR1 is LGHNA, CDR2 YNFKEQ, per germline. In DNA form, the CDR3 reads TGTGCCAGCAGCTCACCCCGCTCCATCGATCCAGAGACCCAGTACTTC. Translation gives CASSSPRSIDPETQYF.

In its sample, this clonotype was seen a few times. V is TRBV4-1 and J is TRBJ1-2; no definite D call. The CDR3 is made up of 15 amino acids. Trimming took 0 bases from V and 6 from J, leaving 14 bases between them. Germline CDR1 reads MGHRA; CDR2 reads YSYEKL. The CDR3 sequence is CASSQDLSILNGYTF. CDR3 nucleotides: TGCGCCAGCAGCCAAGATCTAAGTATTCTCAATGGCTACACCTTC.